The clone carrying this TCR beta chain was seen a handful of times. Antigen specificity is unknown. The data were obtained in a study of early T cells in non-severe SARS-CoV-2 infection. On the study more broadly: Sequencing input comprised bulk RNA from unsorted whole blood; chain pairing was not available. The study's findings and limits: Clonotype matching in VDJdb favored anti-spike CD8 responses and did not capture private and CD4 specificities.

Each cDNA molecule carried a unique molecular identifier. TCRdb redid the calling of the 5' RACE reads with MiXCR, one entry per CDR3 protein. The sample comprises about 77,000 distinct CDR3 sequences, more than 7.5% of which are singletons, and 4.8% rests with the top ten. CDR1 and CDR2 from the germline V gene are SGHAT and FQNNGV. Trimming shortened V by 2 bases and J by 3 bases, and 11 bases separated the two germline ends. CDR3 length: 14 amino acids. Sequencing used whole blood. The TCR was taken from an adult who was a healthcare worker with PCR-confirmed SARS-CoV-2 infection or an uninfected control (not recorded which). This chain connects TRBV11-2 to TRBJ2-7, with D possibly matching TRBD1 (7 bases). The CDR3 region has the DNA TGTGCCAGCAGCTTATACAGGGGAGGCTACGAGCAGTACTTC. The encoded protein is CASSLYRGGYEQYF.